One and the same sample provided the 10 T cell receptor beta chains below, sequenced in a study of OX40 agonist ivuxolimab in advanced cancers. Profiled with immunoSEQ multiplex PCR; TCRdb holds only in-frame clones, not every one. The table lists around 60,000 clones, around 80% of them singletons. The input for sequencing was CD4+ or CD8+ T cells sorted from blood, taken in a trial of the OX40 agonist ivuxolimab. The receptor source for this set is an adult with an advanced solid tumor such as melanoma, head and neck, liver or kidney cancer.

The chain uses TRBV5-1 and TRBJ1-2, with 7 bases fitting TRBD1. This CDR3 spans 14 amino acids. CDR1 and CDR2 (germline): SGHRS, YFSETQ. V lost 4 bases, J lost 7 bases, and 10 bases stayed unmatched. The CDR3 region is CASSETTGPGGYTF. Written as DNA, the CDR3 is TGCGCCAGCAGCGAGACGACAGGGCCCGGTGGCTACACCTTC.

The V call is TRBV19, the J call TRBJ2-7, with TRBD1 as a possible D gene (8 bases). CDR1 and CDR2 from the germline V gene are LNHDA and SQIVND (reference sequence). This CDR3 contains 14 residues. Trimming took off 3 bases at V and 2 bases at J, with 11 bases between the two ends. CDR3 in amino acids: CASSITGGAYEQYF. DNA of the CDR3: TGTGCCAGTAGTATTACAGGGGGGGCCTACGAGCAGTACTTC. The entire variable domain, with the rest obtained from reference TRBV19 and TRBJ2-7, is as follows: DGGITQSPKYLFRKEGQNVTLSCEQNLNHDAMYWYRQDPGQGLRLIYYSQIVNDFQKGDIAEGYSVSREKKESFPLTVTSAQKNPTAFYLCASSITGGAYEQYFGPGTRLTVT.

V is TRBV7-3 and J is TRBJ1-1, with D perhaps TRBD1 (5 bases). Germline-derived CDR1 and CDR2 are SGHTA and FQGTGA. The V end was cut by 5 bases, the J end by 3 bases, with 13 bases between. The CDR3 is made up of 14 amino acids. DNA of the CDR3: TGTGCCAGCAGCCGAACGGGACCCGACACTGAAGCTTTCTTT. It translates to CASSRTGPDTEAFF.

The V gene is TRBV4-1, the J gene TRBJ2-6; no definite D call. V lost 5 bases to trimming and J lost 5 bases, with 19 bases between them. The CDR3 loop spans 17 amino acids. Germline V gene data show CDR1 as MGHRA and CDR2 as YSYEKL. DNA for the CDR3: TGCGCCAGCAGCTTTCGAGAACCACAAAGTCGGGCCAACGTCCTGACTTTC. The encoded protein is CASSFREPQSRANVLTF.

This chain connects TRBV7-8 to TRBJ1-2, with unresolved D. V lost 1 base and J 4 bases, leaving 10 bases between the germline ends. Per germline, CDR1 SGHVS and CDR2 FQNEAQ. This CDR3 contains 14 residues. Written as DNA, the CDR3 is TGTGCCAGCAGCTTAGATCGCAGCAGCTATGGCTACACCTTC. It translates to CASSLDRSSYGYTF.

This chain joins TRBV29-1 and TRBJ2-5, with TRBD2 identical over 9 bases. The V gene end was trimmed by 6 bases and the J gene end by 5 bases; junction bases not matched to a gene: 7. Germline CDR1 is SQVTM and CDR2 is ANQGSEA. This CDR3 comprises 13 residues. This chain's CDR3 is CSVGLAGRETQYF. For the CDR3, the DNA is TGCAGCGTCGGTCTAGCGGGAAGGGAGACCCAGTACTTC.

The J gene is TRBJ2-5, the V gene TRBV20-1, with 8 bases fitting TRBD2. Germline CDR1 is DFQATT and CDR2 is SNEGSKA (reference sequence). The CDR3 loop spans 11 amino acids. J gave up 4 bases and V 6 bases, and 1 base lay outside the gene matches. DNA of the CDR3: TGCAGTGCCACTAGCGGAGAGACCCAGTACTTC. It codes for CSATSGETQYF.

This clone was seen more than once but under ten times. V gene TRBV9 combines with J gene TRBJ1-2; D not resolved. This CDR3 contains 13 residues. V was trimmed by 4 bases and J by 8 bases, leaving 15 bases between them. Germline lookup yields CDR1 SGDLS and CDR2 YYNGEE. DNA of the CDR3: TGTGCCAGCAGCCGCAAGACGTTAGGGGGCTACACCTTC. It translates to CASSRKTLGGYTF.

CDR3 region: CASSPRRATNEKLFF. Written as DNA, the CDR3 is TGTGCCAGCAGTCCCCGTCGGGCTACTAATGAAAAACTGTTTTTT. The chain recombines TRBV27 with TRBJ1-4; D gene ambiguous. CDR1 MNHEY and CDR2 SMNVEV come from the germline V gene (reference sequence). This CDR3 comprises 15 residues. Trimming took 5 bases from V and 2 from J, leaving 12 bases between them. The whole variable domain, remainder taken from reference TRBV27 and TRBJ1-4, is EAQVTQNPRYLITVTGKKLTVTCSQNMNHEYMSWYRQDPGLGLRQIYYSMNVEVTDKGDVPEGYKVSRKEKRNFPLILESPSPNQTSLYFCASSPRRATNEKLFFGSGTQLSVL.

The chain carries TRBV25-1 and TRBJ2-7; a weak D match, TRBD1 (6 bases). CDR1 MGHDK and CDR2 SYGVNS come from the germline V gene. The CDR3 sequence is 14 residues long. Trimming took 10 bases from V and 0 from J, leaving 16 bases between them. The CDR3 bases are TGTGCCACCACAGGGTCCCAAAGCTCCTACGAGCAGTACTTC. Residues: CATTGSQSSYEQYF.